The 15 T cell receptor beta chains reported below all come from one sample, sequenced in a study of T cell responses to AZD1222 COVID-19 vaccine. The assay was immunoSEQ multiplex PCR, and TCRdb's table has in-frame clones only and misses some. The repertoire includes about 160,000 clones, roughly nine tenths of them detected once, and 1.1% to 1.5% sits in the top ten. The source material was peripheral blood, sampled on day 0 of AZD1222 vaccination. These receptor sequences come from an adult in good health.

V is TRBV7-3 and J is TRBJ2-1; 12 bases align to TRBD2. This CDR3 has 20 amino acids. From germline, CDR1 is SGHTA and CDR2 FQGTGA. V gave up 5 bases and J gave up 0 bases; unmatched junction bases: 14. As DNA, the CDR3 is TGTGCCAGCAGCCAACCAGTGGATGCTAGCGGGGGGGCCTCCTACAATGAGCAGTTCTTC. Its protein product is CASSQPVDASGGASYNEQFF.

The V call is TRBV19, the J call TRBJ1-4, with 9 bases that match TRBD1. Per the germline V gene, CDR1 is LNHDA and CDR2 is SQIVND (reference sequence). The trim removed 1 base at V and 6 bases at J, leaving 6 bases unmatched. The CDR3 sequence is 16 residues long. The CDR3 region is CASSIGGTGGDEKLFF. DNA of the CDR3: TGTGCCAGTAGTATAGGAGGAACAGGGGGCGATGAAAAACTGTTTTTT. The complete variable domain, with remaining parts taken from reference TRBV19 and TRBJ1-4, reads DGGITQSPKYLFRKEGQNVTLSCEQNLNHDAMYWYRQDPGQGLRLIYYSQIVNDFQKGDIAEGYSVSREKKESFPLTVTSAQKNPTAFYLCASSIGGTGGDEKLFFGSGTQLSVL.

The V call is TRBV11-2, the J call TRBJ2-4; D perhaps matches TRBD2 (5 bases). V was clipped by 5 bases and J by 4 bases, with 15 bases between them. Per germline, CDR1 SGHAT and CDR2 FQNNGV. The CDR3 length is 15 residues. The CDR3 bases are TGTGCCAGCAGCCTCATTCTAGCACAAAAAAACATTCAGTACTTC. It encodes CASSLILAQKNIQYF.

The chain recombines TRBV27 with TRBJ2-1; TRBD1 might be the D (5 bases). CDR3 length: 16 residues. Germline V gene sequence: CDR1 MNHEY, CDR2 SMNVEV (reference sequence). Deletions cut 5 bases from V and 0 bases from J, with 14 bases between. This CDR3 is CASSPQGTSSYNEQFF. The CDR3 DNA is TGTGCCAGCAGTCCCCAGGGTACCAGCTCCTACAATGAGCAGTTCTTC.

The chain has TRBV4-1 and TRBJ1-1; tentative D call: TRBD1 (6 bases). This CDR3 spans 14 amino acids. Germline values: CDR1 MGHRA, CDR2 YSYEKL. Trimming removed 6 bases from V and 0 bases from J, with 11 bases in between. CDR3 amino acids: CASRGGTLNTEAFF. The CDR3 bases are TGCGCCAGCAGGGGGGGCACCTTGAACACTGAAGCTTTCTTT.

The genes are TRBV19 and TRBJ1-1; weak D call: TRBD1 (5 bases). CDR1 and CDR2 from the germline V gene are LNHDA and SQIVND (reference sequence). Trimming shortened V by 5 bases and J by 4 bases, and 11 bases separated the two germline ends. CDR3 length: 13 residues. CDR3 residues: CASSAGLGTEAFF. The CDR3 region has the DNA TGTGCCAGTAGTGCAGGGCTTGGCACTGAAGCTTTCTTT.

This chain links TRBV5-6 with TRBJ1-5; the D gene is possibly TRBD1 (5 bases). The germline CDR1 and CDR2 sequences are SGHDT and YYEEEE. Trimming shortened V by 0 bases and J by 2 bases, and 9 bases separated the two germline ends. CDR3 size: 15 residues. CDR3 loop: CASSLAGARNQPQHF. The CDR3 DNA sequence: TGTGCCAGCAGCTTGGCCGGGGCTCGCAATCAGCCCCAGCATTTT.

J is TRBJ1-1 and V is TRBV27; weak D call: TRBD1 (5 bases). The CDR3 runs to 12 residues. Germline-derived CDR1 and CDR2 are MNHEY and SMNVEV (reference sequence). V lost 6 bases and J lost 5, with 10 bases in between. This CDR3 is CASRQGGTEAFF. In DNA, the CDR3 is TGTGCCAGCAGGCAGGGCGGAACTGAAGCTTTCTTT.

The chain employs TRBV11-2 and TRBJ1-1, with 8 bases aligning to TRBD1. Germline CDR1 and CDR2: SGHAT and FQNNGV. This CDR3 is 15 amino acids long. With V trimmed by 5 bases and J by 1 base, 6 bases remained unmatched. Here the CDR3 DNA reads TGTGCCAGCAGCCGGCAGGGGGCAGGGAACACTGAAGCTTTCTTT. Protein sequence: CASSRQGAGNTEAFF.

The genes are TRBV5-8 and TRBJ1-5, with D hard to call. In germline, CDR1 is SGHTS, CDR2 YDEGEE. The CDR3 totals 15 residues. V lost 4 bases and J lost 2, with 13 bases in between. The chain's CDR3 is CASSQRSKGNQPQHF. Written as DNA, the CDR3 is TGTGCCAGCAGCCAGCGGAGTAAAGGCAATCAGCCCCAGCATTTT.

This chain links TRBV3-1 (or the pseudogene TRBV3-2) with TRBJ2-3, with TRBD2 matching over 9 bases. Looked up from germline, CDR1 is LGHDT and CDR2 is YNNKEL (reference sequence). V gave up 0 bases and J gave up 0 bases; unmatched junction bases: 10. This CDR3 is built from 19 residues. The CDR3 loop reads CASSQDLASGAYSTDTQYF. The CDR3 region has the DNA TGTGCCAGCAGCCAAGATCTGGCTAGCGGGGCCTATAGCACAGATACGCAGTATTTT.

In this sample, this clone turned up a few times. This chain joins TRBV5-1 and TRBJ1-6, with D tentatively TRBD1 (5 bases). CDR3 length equals 15 residues. Trimming left V 0 bases short and J 9 bases short, with 13 bases between. Looked up from germline, CDR1 is SGHRS and CDR2 is YFSETQ. The CDR3 DNA follows: TGCGCCAGCAGCTTGGTGGGGGGTGGTGGTTCACCCCTCCACTTT. It encodes CASSLVGGGGSPLHF.

The chain recombines TRBV19 with TRBJ1-1; 8 nucleotides agree with TRBD1. In germline, CDR1 is LNHDA, CDR2 SQIVND (reference sequence). V shed 7 bases and J 3 bases; nucleotides not matched to a gene: 7. CDR3 length: 14 residues. CDR3 nucleotide sequence: TGTGCCAGTAACGACAGGGGACTGCACACTGAAGCTTTCTTT. Its translation is CASNDRGLHTEAFF.

The J gene is TRBJ1-5, the V gene TRBV6-1; D unclear. Between the trimmed V and J ends, which lost 2 bases and 9 bases, there was a span of 14 bases. Germline V lookup: CDR1 MNHNS, CDR2 SASEGT. CDR3 length equals 14 residues. CDR3 region: CASSELGNSSPQHF. CDR3 nucleotides: TGTGCCAGCAGTGAATTGGGAAACTCGTCGCCCCAGCATTTT.

This clone was counted a single time. V gene TRBV4-3 combines with J gene TRBJ1-2; 9 bases agree with TRBD1. J gave up 8 bases and V 2 bases, and 12 bases lay outside the gene matches. Germline lookup yields CDR1 LGHNA and CDR2 YSLEER. This CDR3 has 16 residues. In DNA, the CDR3 is TGCGCCAGCAGCCAACAACTCACAGGGGGCAGAGAAGGCTACACCTTC. This translates into CASSQQLTGGREGYTF.